This T cell receptor beta chain was found in a study of blood T cell repertoires in COVID-19. As for the study in general: In each case, the material was cDNA or gDNA derived from T cells, B-cell-depleted T cells, or PBMCs.

Germline CDR1 and CDR2: KGHDR and SFDVKD. Trimming pared 9 bases from V and 2 bases from J, leaving 22 bases between. The CDR3 has 17 amino acids. Study processing details: Cell counts per sample came from amplifying reference gene primers. The protocol was immunoSEQ multiplex PCR, while the TCRdb copy is restricted to in-frame clones and leaves out a portion. The V and J calls and clone size come from that table; D and trimming were worked out from the DNA. This table holds 250,000 to 350,000 clones, 86% found once. The sequenced sample was peripheral blood. This TCR was recovered from a woman aged 25 to 39 with active or convalescent COVID-19. The gene calls are TRBV24-1 and TRBJ1-3; D ambiguous. CDR3 sequence: CATQTPSLRHPGNTIYF. The CDR3 DNA follows: TGTGCCACCCAAACCCCCTCATTAAGACATCCTGGAAACACCATATATTTT.